A single sample is the source of the 11 T cell receptor beta chains below, sequenced in a study of blood T cell repertoires in COVID-19. Generated by immunoSEQ multiplex PCR, the TCRdb table keeps only in-frame clones and is missing some. The table has some 320,000 clones, more than 75% seen once. The sequenced material came from PBMCs or T cells enriched from blood (not recorded which). All receptors come from a man aged 60 to 69 who had recovered from COVID-19.

In nucleotides, the CDR3 is TGTGCCAGCAGTACCCCGGGGGGGCCGAGTGAAAAACTGTTTTTT. Its protein is CASSTPGGPSEKLFF. The chain joins TRBV25-1 to TRBJ1-4, with TRBD1 as a possible D gene (6 bases). Germline V gene data show CDR1 as MGHDK and CDR2 as SYGVNS. Trimming removed 5 bases from V and 7 bases from J, with 17 bases in between. The CDR3 totals 15 residues.

The V call is TRBV27, the J call TRBJ1-1; TRBD1 matches at 10 bases. The CDR3 covers 16 residues. Germline V lookup: CDR1 MNHEY, CDR2 SMNVEV (reference sequence). The V segment lost 8 bases and the J segment 7 bases; nucleotides outside the gene matches: 16. CDR3 sequence reads: CASYSGRGQGLSEAFF. The CDR3 DNA sequence: TGTGCCAGCTACTCGGGTAGGGGACAGGGGTTAAGTGAAGCTTTCTTT.

This chain connects TRBV7-2 to TRBJ2-7, with a possible D match to TRBD2 (6 bases). The CDR3 has 16 amino acids. CDR1 and CDR2 from the germline V gene are SGHTA and FQGNSA. Trimming removed 2 bases at V and 5 bases at J, with 19 bases between. For the CDR3, the DNA is TGTGCCAGCAGCTTATCGCCAGGCGCGGGGTTAAACGAGCAGTACTTC. It translates to CASSLSPGAGLNEQYF.

The chain recombines TRBV14 with TRBJ1-1; D is perhaps TRBD1 (5 bases). Trimming cost V 2 bases and J 13 bases, with 17 bases left between them. CDR3 size: 13 residues. Germline lookup yields CDR1 SGHDN and CDR2 FVKESK. DNA for the CDR3: TGTGCCAGCAGCCAATCTTCAGGGAGGAGTGTTTTCTTT. This gives the protein CASSQSSGRSVFF.

The rearrangement links TRBV29-1 to TRBJ2-5; 10 bases match TRBD1. Germline CDR1 is SQVTM and CDR2 is ANQGSEA. The V segment lost 6 bases and the J segment 6 bases; nucleotides outside the gene matches: 10. This CDR3 region has 14 residues. The CDR3 protein is CSVDKGDRGKTQYF. The CDR3 DNA follows: TGCAGCGTCGACAAGGGGGACAGGGGCAAGACCCAGTACTTC. Complete variable domain (other parts from reference TRBV29-1 and TRBJ2-5): SAVISQKPSRDICQRGTSLTIQCQVDSQVTMMFWYRQQPGQSLTLIATANQGSEATYESGFVIDKFPISRPNLTFSTLTVSNMSPEDSSIYLCSVDKGDRGKTQYFGPGTRLLVL.

The chain combines TRBV7-3 with TRBJ1-3; 7 nucleotides match TRBD1. V dropped 6 bases and J dropped 5; count of bases not matched to a gene: 13. Germline V CDR1 and CDR2: SGHTA, FQGTGA. This CDR3 comprises 16 residues. CDR3 loop: CASSHQRGDRRNTIYF. The DNA for the CDR3 is TGTGCCAGCAGTCACCAACGAGGGGACAGACGAAACACCATATATTTT.

V and J are TRBV9 and TRBJ1-6; a possible D gene is TRBD1 (5 bases). Trimming removed 0 bases at V and 7 bases at J, with 11 bases between. The CDR3 contains 15 residues. From germline, CDR1 is SGDLS and CDR2 YYNGEE. Here the CDR3 DNA reads TGTGCCAGCAGCGTAGAGGGGCAGGTGAATTCACCCCTCCACTTT. This gives the protein CASSVEGQVNSPLHF. The variable domain in full, completed from reference TRBV9 and TRBJ1-6, reads DSGVTQTPKHLITATGQRVTLRCSPRSGDLSVYWYQQSLDQGLQFLIQYYNGEERAKGNILERFSAQQFPDLHSELNLSSLELGDSALYFCASSVEGQVNSPLHFGNGTRLTVT.

The V call is TRBV7-2, the J call TRBJ2-1; a possible D gene is TRBD1 (6 bases). The V and J ends lost 6 bases and 3 bases respectively, with 18 bases between them. CDR3 size: 16 residues. Germline CDR1 SGHTA, CDR2 FQGNSA. In DNA form, the CDR3 reads TGTGCCAGCAGGGTCAGGGGAAACTCCGTCTACAATGAGCAGTTCTTC. Translation: CASRVRGNSVYNEQFF.

The V and J genes are TRBV9 and TRBJ1-3; D gene unclear. Between the trimmed V and J ends, which lost 0 bases and 3 bases, there was a span of 10 bases. The CDR3 has 15 residues. The germline CDR1 and CDR2 sequences are SGDLS and YYNGEE. CDR3 amino acids: CASSVGHNYGNTIYF. The CDR3 DNA reads TGTGCCAGCAGCGTAGGTCACAACTATGGAAACACCATATATTTT.

The chain's CDR3 is CASSQSRNTGELFF. The CDR3 DNA sequence: TGTGCCAGCAGCCAAAGTAGGAACACCGGGGAGCTGTTTTTT. The V gene is TRBV16, the J gene TRBJ2-2; D unresolved. The CDR3 is 14 amino acids. Trimming shortened V by 2 bases and J by 1 base, and 5 bases separated the two germline ends. Germline V CDR1 and CDR2: KGHSY, FQNENV.

This chain connects TRBV14 to TRBJ2-4; D call uncertain. Trimming took off 0 bases at V and 0 bases at J, with 9 bases between the two ends. From germline, CDR1 is SGHDN and CDR2 FVKESK. The CDR3 is made up of 16 amino acids. This CDR3 reads CASSQDAVLAKNIQYF. In DNA, the CDR3 is TGTGCCAGCAGCCAAGATGCGGTGCTAGCCAAAAACATTCAGTACTTC.